What follows describes a single TCR beta chain. What it recognizes is unknown. Germline CDR1 is LGHNA and CDR2 is YSLEER. The CDR3 is made up of 14 amino acids. The data stem from a study of T cells expressing NK-cell markers. Findings of the study overall: In a few donors, these clonotypes also led the CD3+CD56-NKG2C+ fraction. Dominant NKG2C+ clonotypes accounted for about 1.0-7.0% of CD8+ T cells in about six donors.

TCRdb re-analyzed the 5' RACE reads; it lists each CDR3 protein once, without DNA. Its clone listing holds some 280,000 distinct CDR3 sequences. This rearrangement joins TRBV4-3 to TRBJ2-3; TCRdb indicates TRBD1, and absent DNA this call remains unverified. The TCR was taken from a man younger than 30 in good health. The sample taken for sequencing was blood T cells: a sorted CD56 or NKG2C T cell subset, CD4+ or CD8+ T cells, or bulk PBMC T cells (not recorded which). This chain's CDR3 is CASSQRTGVDTQYF.